This T cell receptor (beta chain) came from a study of blood T cell repertoires in COVID-19. About the research overall: Italy, Spain and the United States were the sources of the convalescent and acute COVID-19 samples. From T cells, B-cell-depleted T cells, or PBMCs came the material, which was cDNA or gDNA.

The CDR3 is 15 residues long. Germline loops: CDR1 SNHLY, CDR2 FYNNEI. Trimming at V came to 7 bases and at J to 6 bases, leaving 10 bases not matched to a gene. As originally analysed: Estimates of nucleated cell counts were drawn from the amplification of reference gene primers. TCRdb keeps only in-frame clones here, not all; method: immunoSEQ multiplex PCR. Clone size and V and J calls were adopted from that table, with D and trimming inferred from the DNA. The table includes over 65,000 clones, around 90% detected once. The gene calls are TRBV2 and TRBJ2-1, with TRBD1 matching 9 bases. Sequenced: peripheral blood. The clonotype originates from a woman of 80 years or more with acute or convalescent COVID-19. The CDR3 spells CASILPGQGGNEQFF. CDR3 DNA: TGTGCCAGCATCTTACCGGGACAGGGAGGCAATGAGCAGTTCTTC. The full variable domain, in which reference TRBV2 and TRBJ2-1 provide the parts outside the CDR3, is EPEVTQTPSHQVTQMGQEVILRCVPISNHLYFYWYRQILGQKVEFLVSFYNNEISEKSEIFDDQFSVERPDGSNFTLKIRSTKLEDSAMYFCASILPGQGGNEQFFGPGTRLTVL.